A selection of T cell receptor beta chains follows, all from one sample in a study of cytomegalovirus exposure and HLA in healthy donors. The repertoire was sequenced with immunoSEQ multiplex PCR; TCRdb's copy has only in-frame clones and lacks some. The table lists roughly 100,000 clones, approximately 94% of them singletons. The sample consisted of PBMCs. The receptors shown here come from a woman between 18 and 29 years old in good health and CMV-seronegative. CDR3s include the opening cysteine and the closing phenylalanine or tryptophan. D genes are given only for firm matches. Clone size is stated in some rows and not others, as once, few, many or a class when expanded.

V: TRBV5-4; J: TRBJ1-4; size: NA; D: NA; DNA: TGTGCCAGCAGAGCCGGAGGGCCCGCAACTAATGAAAAACTGTTTTTT; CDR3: CASRAGGPATNEKLFF
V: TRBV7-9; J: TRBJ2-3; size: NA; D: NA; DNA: TGTGCCAGCACCAGAAGCGGTGCGGGGGCGGGAGATACGCAGTATTTT; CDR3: CASTRSGAGAGDTQYF
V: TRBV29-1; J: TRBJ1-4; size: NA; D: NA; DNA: TGCAGCGTTGAAGAAGCGGGGTTTAGGGGAAAACTGTTTTTT; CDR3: CSVEEAGFRGKLFF
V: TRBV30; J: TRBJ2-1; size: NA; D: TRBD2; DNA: TGTGCCTGGAGGGTTAATAGCGGGAGTGGTGAGCAGTTCTTC; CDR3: CAWRVNSGSGEQFF
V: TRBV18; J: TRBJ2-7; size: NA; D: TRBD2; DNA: TGTGCCAGCTCACCACTCCTCCTAGCGGGAGAAGAAGAGCAGTACTTC; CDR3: CASSPLLLAGEEEQYF
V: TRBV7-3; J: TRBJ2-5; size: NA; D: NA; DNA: TGTGCCAGCAGCCCGTTAGCGGCACCAGGAGAGACCCAGTACTTC; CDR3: CASSPLAAPGETQYF
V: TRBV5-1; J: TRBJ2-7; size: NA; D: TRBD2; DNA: TGCGCCAGCAGCCCGCGGTCTAGCGGACCCTACGAGCAGTACTTC; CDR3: CASSPRSSGPYEQYF
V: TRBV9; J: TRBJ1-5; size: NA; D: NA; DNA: TGTGCCAGCAGCGTAGGGGCAGCTGGTCAGCCCCAGCATTTT; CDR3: CASSVGAAGQPQHF
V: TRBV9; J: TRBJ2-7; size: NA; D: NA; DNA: TGTGCCAGCAGCGACACCTACGAGCAGTACTTC; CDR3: CASSDTYEQYF
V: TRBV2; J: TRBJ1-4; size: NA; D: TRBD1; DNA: TGTGCCAGCAGTGAATTTTCTCGGACAGGGAATGAAAAACTGTTTTTT; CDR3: CASSEFSRTGNEKLFF
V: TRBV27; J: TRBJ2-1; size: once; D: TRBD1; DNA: TGTGCCAGCAGTCCTATCCCGGGACAGGGTCGGAATGAGCAGTTCTTC; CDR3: CASSPIPGQGRNEQFF
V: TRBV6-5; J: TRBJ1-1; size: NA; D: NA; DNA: TGTGCCAGCAGCCTCTTCGGGGGGGACACTGAAGCTTTCTTT; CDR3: CASSLFGGDTEAFF
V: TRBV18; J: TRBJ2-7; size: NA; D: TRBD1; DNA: TGTGCCAGCTCACTAGGCGGCGGGACAGGGGGTTACGAGCAGTACTTC; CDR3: CASSLGGGTGGYEQYF
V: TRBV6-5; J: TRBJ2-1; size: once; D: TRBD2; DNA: TGTGCCAGCGGTAGCGGGAGTGACAATCAGTTCTTC; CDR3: CASGSGSDNQFF